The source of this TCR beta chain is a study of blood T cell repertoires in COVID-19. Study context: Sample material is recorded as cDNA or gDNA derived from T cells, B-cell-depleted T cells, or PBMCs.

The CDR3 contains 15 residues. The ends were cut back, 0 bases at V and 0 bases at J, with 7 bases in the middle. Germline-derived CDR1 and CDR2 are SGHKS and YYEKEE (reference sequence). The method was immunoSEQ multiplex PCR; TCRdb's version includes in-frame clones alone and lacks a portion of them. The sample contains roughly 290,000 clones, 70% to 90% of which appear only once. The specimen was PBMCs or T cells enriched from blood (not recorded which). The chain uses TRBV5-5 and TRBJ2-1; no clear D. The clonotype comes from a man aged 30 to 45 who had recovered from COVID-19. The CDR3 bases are TGTGCCAGCAGCTTGGCCGGTACCTCCTACAATGAGCAGTTCTTC. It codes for CASSLAGTSYNEQFF. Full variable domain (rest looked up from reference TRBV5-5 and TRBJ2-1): DAGVTQSPTHLIKTRGQQVTLRCSPISGHKSVSWYQQVLGQGPQFIFQYYEKEERGRGNFPDRFSARQFPNYSSELNVNALLLGDSALYLCASSLAGTSYNEQFFGPGTRLTVL.